The rows below give T cell receptor beta chains drawn from one sample of a study of blood T cell repertoires in COVID-19. Only in-frame clones appear in the TCRdb table, and some are missing; sequencing was by immunoSEQ multiplex PCR. The top ten hold 2.9% of the sample, which has about 88,000 clones, roughly 90% seen once. Sequenced input: peripheral blood. These receptor sequences come from an elderly woman with acute or convalescent COVID-19. Each CDR3 is given with its conserved first and last residue. The D gene is left open where the match is weak. For some rows the clone size is stated as once, few or many, or as a class when expanded; others skip it.

j_call,clone_size,d_call,v_call,cdr3_length,cdr3_nt,cdr3_aa
TRBJ2-7,NA,NA,TRBV5-1,15,TGCGCCAGCAGCTTAGCAGGTTACACCGGTCGCGAGCAGTACTTC,CASSLAGYTGREQYF
TRBJ2-5,NA,TRBD2,TRBV7-8,14,TGTGCCAGCAGCTCACTAGCGGGGGGGGAGACCCAGTACTTC,CASSSLAGGETQYF
TRBJ2-1,NA,TRBD2,TRBV5-1,16,TGCGCCAGCAGCTTGGAGGGGACTAGCGGGGCGGTTGAGCAGTTCTTC,CASSLEGTSGAVEQFF
TRBJ1-6,NA,NA,TRBV12-3/TRBV12-4,12,TGTGCCATTACCAAGGGGAATTCACCCCTCCACTTT,CAITKGNSPLHF
TRBJ2-3,NA,NA,TRBV5-4,13,TGTGCCAGCAGTTTCGGGTCTTGGGATACGCAGTATTTT,CASSFGSWDTQYF
TRBJ1-5,NA,NA,TRBV7-6,15,TGTGCCAGCAGCTTATCAGGGGTTGGAAATCAGCCCCAGCATTTT,CASSLSGVGNQPQHF
TRBJ1-4,NA,NA,TRBV28,15,TGTGCCAGCAGTTTAAACATTCCAACTAATGAAAAACTGTTTTTT,CASSLNIPTNEKLFF
TRBJ1-6,NA,TRBD1,TRBV30,13,TGTGCCTGGAGTGTAACAGGGGATTCACCCCTCCACTTT,CAWSVTGDSPLHF
TRBJ1-2,NA,NA,TRBV15,16,TGTGCCACCAGCAGAGGTAGCCGGGATTTGAACTATGGCTACACCTTC,CATSRGSRDLNYGYTF
TRBJ2-3,NA,TRBD2,TRBV11-2,15,TGTGCCAGCAGACAACTAGCGCGAGGTCCAGATACGCAGTATTTT,CASRQLARGPDTQYF
TRBJ1-3,NA,NA,TRBV6-6,16,TGTGCCAGCAGTTACGGGGGGACCAGCTCTGGAAACACCATATATTTT,CASSYGGTSSGNTIYF
TRBJ1-1,NA,TRBD1,TRBV10-3,15,TGTGCCATCAACAGACAGGGGGCCTCGAACACTGAAGCTTTCTTT,CAINRQGASNTEAFF
TRBJ2-1,once,TRBD2,TRBV5-1,15,TGCGCCAGCAGCTGGACGCCTAGCGGGAGTGGTGAGCAGTTCTTC,CASSWTPSGSGEQFF
TRBJ2-1,NA,TRBD2,TRBV7-2,15,TGTGCCAGCAGCTATACGACTAGCACCTACAATGAGCAGTTCTTC,CASSYTTSTYNEQFF
TRBJ1-4,NA,TRBD1,TRBV4-2,14,TGTGCCAGCAGCCTCACGACAGGGACGGAAAAACTGTTTTTT,CASSLTTGTEKLFF
TRBJ1-2,once,NA,TRBV2,13,TGTGCCAGCAGTGAAGGAACAGTCTATGGCTACACCTTC,CASSEGTVYGYTF
TRBJ1-2,NA,TRBD1,TRBV30,13,TGTGCCTGGAGCAAAGGACAGGGGACAACCTACACCTTC,CAWSKGQGTTYTF
TRBJ2-7,NA,TRBD1,TRBV19,14,TGTGCCAGTAGGAAGACAGGGGAGATGGGAGAGCAGTACTTC,CASRKTGEMGEQYF
TRBJ2-7,NA,NA,TRBV11-1,14,TGTGCCAGCAGCTTAGCGTCATCGGGGTACGAGCAGTACTTC,CASSLASSGYEQYF
TRBJ1-1,NA,NA,TRBV29-1,12,TGCAGCGTTAATCCCAGGAACACTGAAGCTTTCTTT,CSVNPRNTEAFF
TRBJ2-7,once,NA,TRBV28,11,TGTGCCATCTCTCTAGACTACGAGCAGTACTTC,CAISLDYEQYF
TRBJ2-2,NA,TRBD2,TRBV6-5,16,TGTGCCAGCAGTTACCGGACTAGCGGGATGACCGGGGAGCTGTTTTTT,CASSYRTSGMTGELFF